Below are 11 T cell receptor beta chains sequenced from a single sample in a study of blood T cell repertoires in COVID-19. Profiled with immunoSEQ multiplex PCR; TCRdb holds only in-frame clones, not every one. This sample has some 130,000 clones, with about 86% found just once. Material: PBMCs or T cells enriched from blood (not recorded which). These receptors all come from a man aged 40-49 years with acute COVID-19.

This clone was recorded once. The chain carries TRBV27 and TRBJ2-2, with 8 bases matching TRBD2. Germline trimming cut 2 bases from V and 1 base from J; bases unmatched to any gene: 3. The length of the CDR3 is 16 residues. The germline gives CDR1 MNHEY, CDR2 SMNVEV (reference sequence). The CDR3: CASSLLSGGNTGELFF. CDR3 nucleotide sequence: TGTGCCAGCAGTTTACTAAGCGGGGGGAACACCGGGGAGCTGTTTTTT.

The gene calls are TRBV6-1 and TRBJ2-7, with 10 bases matching TRBD2. The V and J ends lost 2 bases and 3 bases, in that order; junction bases with no gene match: 4. This CDR3 is built from 15 residues. Germline V gene data show CDR1 as MNHNS and CDR2 as SASEGT. CDR3 sequence: CASSEMVAGGYEQYF. The CDR3 DNA is TGTGCCAGCAGTGAAATGGTAGCGGGGGGCTACGAGCAGTACTTC.

V gene TRBV6-5 combines with J gene TRBJ1-4, with D possibly being TRBD1 (6 bases). Germline V gives CDR1 MNHEY, CDR2 SVGAGI. The V end lost 0 bases, the J end lost 1 base, and 6 bases lay between the germline ends. CDR3 length: 15 amino acids. The CDR3 protein is CASSYSRGTNEKLFF. The DNA for the CDR3 is TGTGCCAGCAGTTACTCCAGGGGAACTAATGAAAAACTGTTTTTT.

This chain joins TRBV28 and TRBJ1-1; D gene unclear. CDR3 length: 16 amino acids. CDR1 and CDR2 (germline): MDHEN, SYDVKM. Trimming pared 5 bases from V and 0 bases from J, leaving 16 bases between. This CDR3 is CASSERMPTLNTEAFF. CDR3 DNA: TGTGCCAGCAGTGAGAGGATGCCAACTTTGAACACTGAAGCTTTCTTT.

In this sample, this clone turned up once. The J gene is TRBJ2-1, the V gene TRBV19; 10 nucleotides match TRBD2. V lost 3 bases to trimming and J lost 5 bases; unmatched junction nucleotides: 4. The CDR3 runs 15 residues. Per germline, CDR1 LNHDA and CDR2 SQIVND (reference sequence). CDR3 DNA: TGTGCCAGTAGTATCTGGCTAGCGGGAGACAATGAGCAGTTCTTC. It yields the protein CASSIWLAGDNEQFF.

The V and J genes are TRBV7-2 and TRBJ2-2; 9 bases match TRBD1. V was clipped by 4 bases and J by 6 bases; unmatched bases: 3. The CDR3 sequence is 14 residues long. Germline loops: CDR1 SGHTA, CDR2 FQGNSA. CDR3 in amino acids: CASSYTGGAGELFF. CDR3 nucleotides: TGTGCCAGCAGCTATACAGGGGGCGCCGGGGAGCTGTTTTTT.

This rearrangement joins TRBV6-6 to TRBJ1-5; TRBD1 might be the D (5 bases). CDR1 and CDR2 (germline): MNHNY, SVGAGI (reference sequence). This CDR3 region has 14 residues. Trimming took 2 bases from V and 5 from J, leaving 10 bases between them. The CDR3 region is CASSYNGGDQPQHF. In nucleotides, the CDR3 is TGTGCCAGCAGTTACAACGGGGGGGATCAGCCCCAGCATTTT.

The gene calls are TRBV7-9 and TRBJ2-1; D remains unclear. With 1 base removed from V and 5 bases from J, the gap between germline ends came to 6 bases. Per the germline V gene, CDR1 is SEHNR and CDR2 is FQNEAQ (reference sequence). The CDR3 is 13 amino acids. CDR3 sequence: CASSLGADNEQFF. CDR3 in DNA: TGTGCCAGCAGCTTAGGGGCAGACAATGAGCAGTTCTTC.

The chain uses TRBV2 and TRBJ2-3; 8 bases agree with TRBD2. Germline V gives CDR1 SNHLY, CDR2 FYNNEI. The length of the CDR3 is 16 residues. With 5 bases clipped from V and 6 bases from J, the junction kept 13 bases outside the gene matches. The CDR3 coding sequence is TGTGCCAGCAGTACTCCACGGGAGGGAGCTGGGGATACGCAGTATTTT. Residues: CASSTPREGAGDTQYF.

The chain combines TRBV7-2 with TRBJ2-2, with a possible D match to TRBD2 (6 bases). Germline V gene sequence: CDR1 SGHTA, CDR2 FQGNSA. V dropped 1 base and J dropped 3 bases, with 9 bases sitting between them. The CDR3 spans 15 residues. CDR3 sequence: CASSLVGGYTGELFF. CDR3 DNA: TGTGCCAGCAGCTTAGTCGGGGGATACACCGGGGAGCTGTTTTTT.

The chain combines TRBV2 with TRBJ1-5; possible D gene TRBD1, 6 bases. The CDR3 has 14 residues. Germline CDR1 SNHLY, CDR2 FYNNEI. V was clipped by 7 bases and J by 5 bases, with 15 bases between them. The CDR3 is CASNTQGRDQPQHF. CDR3 bases: TGTGCCAGCAATACACAGGGACGGGATCAGCCCCAGCATTTT.